This passage covers 23 T cell receptor beta chains from one sample sequenced in a study of T cells in Graves' hyperthyroidism and ophthalmopathy. Using RNA transcripts as the source, TCR beta CDR3 regions were amplified. During a first-round RT-PCR of the TCR CDR3, the HTBI primer set was used. TCRdb re-called the multiplex PCR reads with MiXCR, one entry per CDR3 protein. The sample carries 310,000 or so distinct CDR3 sequences, approximately 15% recorded once. Sequenced sample: blood. These receptors originate from a woman aged 55-69 years with Graves' ophthalmopathy.

This clonotype was recorded at least ten times. V usage is TRBV20-1 and J usage is TRBJ2-7; D possibly uses TRBD1 or TRBD2 (5 bases each). Germline V gene lookup returns CDR1 DFQATT and CDR2 SNEGSKA (reference sequence). V was cut by 4 bases and J by 6 bases, with 19 bases left in between. The CDR3 sequence is 14 residues long. CDR3 amino acids: CSANIGGLDPEQYF. The DNA of the CDR3 is TGCAGTGCTAATATTGGGGGATTAGATCCCGAGCAGTACTTC.

This clonotype showed up many times. This sequence joins TRBV11-2 and TRBJ1-1; no definite D call. V dropped 5 bases and J dropped 6 bases, with 10 bases sitting between them. In germline, CDR1 is SGHAT, CDR2 FQNNGV. The CDR3 has 12 amino acids. CDR3 in DNA: TGTGCCAGCAGCGGTGGGGTTTCTGAAGCTTTCTTT. It specifies CASSGGVSEAFF.

This clonotype was detected many times. V and J are TRBV2 and TRBJ1-1; D gene ambiguous. The V end lost 5 bases, the J end lost 3 bases, and 10 bases lay between the germline ends. The CDR3 is 13 amino acids. The germline CDR1 and CDR2 sequences are SNHLY and FYNNEI. The CDR3 reads CASSQNSYTEAFF. In DNA, the CDR3 is TGTGCCAGCAGTCAAAACAGCTACACTGAAGCTTTCTTT.

This clonotype was seen a handful of times. The chain is built from TRBV20-1 and TRBJ2-3; 11 nucleotides line up with TRBD2. V was clipped by 6 bases and J by 1 base; unmatched bases: 12. The germline V gene encodes CDR1 DFQATT and CDR2 SNEGSKA (reference sequence). This CDR3 comprises 17 residues. The CDR3 region has the DNA TGCAGTGCCACACTAGCGGGGGTGTCACAAGGCACAGATACGCAGTATTTT. Its protein is CSATLAGVSQGTDTQYF.

This clonotype was observed many times. The chain combines TRBV20-1 with TRBJ2-3; a possible D gene is TRBD1 (5 bases). This CDR3 has 13 residues. V was cut by 7 bases and J by 2 bases, with 13 bases left in between. Germline V gene sequence: CDR1 DFQATT, CDR2 SNEGSKA (reference sequence). Here the CDR3 reads CSVHRPNTDTQYF. The CDR3 nucleotides are TGCAGTGTTCACAGGCCCAACACAGATACGCAGTATTTT.

This clonotype was recorded many times. The chain employs TRBV7-2 and TRBJ1-1; no clear D gene. Germline values: CDR1 SGHTA, CDR2 FQGNSA. V lost 2 bases, J lost 0 bases, and 7 bases lay in between. The CDR3 runs 14 residues. The CDR3 bases are TGTGCCAGCAGCTTACCGGGTTTGAACACTGAAGCTTTCTTT. It specifies CASSLPGLNTEAFF.

This clonotype was recorded a few times. The V and J genes are TRBV5-1 and TRBJ2-3, with TRBD1 identical over 10 bases. Trimming cost V 0 bases and J 3 bases; bases outside gene matches: 1. Looked up from germline, CDR1 is SGHRS and CDR2 is YFSETQ. The CDR3 loop spans 15 amino acids. CDR3 nucleotides: TGCGCCAGCAGCTTGGGACAGGGGGCGACAGATACGCAGTATTTT. Translation gives CASSLGQGATDTQYF.

This clonotype was seen ten or more times. The rearrangement joins TRBV10-3 to TRBJ1-5, with D tentatively TRBD1 (6 bases). V gave up 2 bases and J gave up 0 bases, with 11 bases separating them. The CDR3 covers 16 residues. CDR1 is ENHRY and CDR2 is SYGVKD in the germline V gene. CDR3 bases: TGTGCCATCAGTGAGACAGGGATCAATAGCAATCAGCCCCAGCATTTT. Its translation: CAISETGINSNQPQHF.

The DNA of the CDR3 is TGCGCCAGCAGCCAAGGGGGACAGGGGTTTTCACCCCTCCACTTT. Protein sequence: CASSQGGQGFSPLHF. The rearrangement joins TRBV4-3 to TRBJ1-6, with 10 bases that match TRBD1. The CDR3 loop spans 15 amino acids. With 1 base clipped from V and 9 bases from J, the junction kept 3 bases outside the gene matches. Germline loops: CDR1 LGHNA, CDR2 YSLEER.

V gene TRBV27 combines with J gene TRBJ1-5; D is possibly TRBD1 (6 bases). CDR3 size: 14 residues. Trimming shortened V by 2 bases and J by 9 bases, and 14 bases separated the two germline ends. Germline CDR1 is MNHEY and CDR2 is SMNVEV (reference sequence). The CDR3 loop is CASSLAGGDGPQHF. The CDR3 DNA reads as TGTGCCAGCAGTTTAGCCGGGGGCGATGGGCCCCAGCATTTT.

CDR3 coding DNA: TGCAGCGTTGAAGAGGGACTAGCGGGAGTGCATGAGCAGTTCTTC. Its translation: CSVEEGLAGVHEQFF. The gene calls are TRBV29-1 and TRBJ2-1, with 14 bases matching TRBD2. The CDR3 contains 15 residues. Germline V gene data show CDR1 as SQVTM and CDR2 as ANQGSEA. V was pared by 0 bases and J by 8 bases, with 3 bases of the junction left unmatched.

Note on this clonotype: One base away lies a much larger clone, so this may be a sequencing read error. The rearrangement uses TRBV20-1 and TRBJ2-1; 7 nucleotides align to TRBD1. The CDR3 consists of 14 residues. CDR1 is DFQATT, CDR2 SNEGSKA, per germline (reference sequence). CDR3 amino acids: CSAYDRVGNNEQSF. CDR3 nucleotides: TGCAGTGCCTACGACAGGGTGGGTAACAATGAGCAGTCCTTC.

This clonotype was found many times. The chain combines TRBV12-5 with TRBJ1-1, with 8 bases fitting TRBD1. V was pared by 0 bases and J by 4 bases, with 10 bases of the junction left unmatched. The CDR3 sequence is 17 residues long. CDR1 LGHNT and CDR2 FRNRAP come from the germline V gene. DNA of the CDR3: TGTGCTAGTGGTTTGGTCAGGGGGCTGGGAGTGGGCACTGAAGCTTTCTTT. This gives the protein CASGLVRGLGVGTEAFF.

This clonotype was seen many times. The chain joins TRBV12-3 or TRBV12-4 to TRBJ1-5; D gene unclear. Trimming removed 0 bases from V and 6 bases from J, with 3 bases in between. The CDR3 has 12 residues. The CDR3 loop reads CASSLAPQPQHF. CDR3 coding DNA: TGTGCCAGCAGTTTAGCGCCTCAGCCCCAGCATTTT.

Many counts were recorded for this clonotype. The rearrangement joins TRBV20-1 to TRBJ1-2; the D gene is possibly TRBD1 (6 bases). This CDR3 contains 14 residues. CDR1 is DFQATT and CDR2 is SNEGSKA in the germline V gene (reference sequence). The V gene lost 1 base and the J gene lost 8 bases, with 17 bases spanning the gap. The chain's CDR3 is CSARGSTAGGGYTF. CDR3 nucleotides: TGCAGTGCTAGAGGTTCGACTGCGGGGGGCGGCTACACCTTC.

This chain uses TRBV12-3 or TRBV12-4 with TRBJ1-3; D is ambiguous. The V end lost 3 bases, the J end lost 2 bases, and 14 bases lay between the germline ends. This CDR3 is 16 amino acids long. The CDR3 bases are TGTGCCAGCAGTTTTTCTAGGAGAAACGCTGGAAACACCATATATTTT. It is translated as CASSFSRRNAGNTIYF.

This clonotype has only a few counts. The chain carries TRBV6-5 and TRBJ1-5; 9 bases align to TRBD1. The CDR3 covers 16 residues. CDR1 MNHEY and CDR2 SVGAGI come from the germline V gene. Trimming at V came to 2 bases and at J to 6 bases, leaving 8 bases not matched to a gene. The CDR3 DNA reads as TGTGCCAGCAGTTACGGAGGACAGGGGTTTCGTCAGCCCCAGCATTTT. Protein sequence: CASSYGGQGFRQPQHF.

This clonotype was observed many times. This chain links TRBV7-2 with TRBJ1-1; perhaps TRBD1 as D (6 bases). CDR1 is SGHTA and CDR2 is FQGNSA in the germline V gene. The CDR3 length is 15 residues. V lost 7 bases and J 4 bases, leaving 19 bases between the germline ends. The CDR3 nucleotides read TGTGCCAGCATCCCAGACCGGGGGCGAGTCACTGAAGCTTTCTTT. As protein: CASIPDRGRVTEAFF.

At least ten counts were recorded for this clonotype. V gene TRBV3-1 combines with J gene TRBJ2-7; no firm D call. This CDR3 has 14 residues. Trimming took off 0 bases at V and 7 bases at J, with 13 bases between the two ends. Germline V gives CDR1 LGHDT, CDR2 YNNKEL (reference sequence). CDR3 sequence: CASSQDRIYGEQYF. The DNA for the CDR3 is TGTGCCAGCAGCCAAGATAGGATTTACGGGGAGCAGTACTTC.

Ten or more counts support this clonotype. This chain connects TRBV7-9 to TRBJ1-6; 7 bases are shared with TRBD1. CDR1 and CDR2 from the germline V gene are SEHNR and FQNEAQ (reference sequence). J was trimmed by 6 bases and V by 3 bases; bases with no gene match: 5. There are 15 residues in the CDR3. The CDR3 loop reads CASSFGDSLNSPLHF. The CDR3 coding sequence is TGTGCCAGCAGCTTTGGGGACAGCCTTAATTCACCCCTCCACTTT.

This clonotype was found a few times. This rearrangement joins TRBV5-1 to TRBJ2-2; D unresolved. Germline assignment: CDR1 SGHRS and CDR2 YFSETQ. V lost 4 bases to trimming and J lost 7 bases, with 11 bases between them. This CDR3 region has 13 residues. Written as DNA, the CDR3 is TGCGCCAGCAGCGATATAGTCGGCGGGGAGCTGTTTTTT. It yields the protein CASSDIVGGELFF.

This clonotype was recorded many times. The chain combines TRBV28 with TRBJ1-5, with 8 bases lining up with TRBD1. This CDR3 is built from 14 residues. Germline CDR1 MDHEN, CDR2 SYDVKM. Trimming at V came to 8 bases and at J to 2 bases, leaving 5 bases not matched to a gene. For the CDR3, the DNA is TGTGCCAGCGACGGGGGACAGGGCAATCAGCCCCAGCATTTT. This encodes CASDGGQGNQPQHF.

In this sample, this clonotype turned up many times. The chain joins TRBV20-1 to TRBJ2-5; no definite D call. The CDR3 length is 13 residues. Germline CDR1 reads DFQATT; CDR2 reads SNEGSKA (reference sequence). V was shortened by 7 bases and J by 5 bases, with 17 bases between the two germline ends. CDR3 bases: TGCAGTGGGAACTTGGGATCCCGGGAGACCCAGTACTTC. This codes for CSGNLGSRETQYF.